Below, 3 T cell receptor beta chains from the same sample are listed, as sequenced in a study of blood T cell repertoires in COVID-19. Profiling relied on immunoSEQ multiplex PCR, and the TCRdb table lists in-frame clones only, not all of them. The sample holds 110,000 to 150,000 clones, 84% seen once. The sequenced sample consisted of peripheral blood. The receptors here all came from a human donor in a cohort sampled during active COVID-19.

The chain has TRBV7-2 and TRBJ1-6; no clear D. From germline, CDR1 is SGHTA and CDR2 FQGNSA. This CDR3 is built from 17 residues. Trimming took off 0 bases at V and 0 bases at J, with 9 bases between the two ends. CDR3 region: CASSLALLSSYNSPLHF. DNA of the CDR3: TGTGCCAGCAGCTTAGCGCTTCTGAGCTCCTATAATTCACCCCTCCACTTT. The variable domain in full, completed from reference TRBV7-2 and TRBJ1-6, reads GAGVSQSPSNKVTEKGKDVELRCDPISGHTALYWYRQSLGQGLEFLIYFQGNSAPDKSGLPSDRFSAERTGGSVSTLTIQRTQQEDSAVYLCASSLALLSSYNSPLHFGNGTRLTVT.

V and J are TRBV10-3 and TRBJ1-5, with 9 bases identical to TRBD1. Germline V gene sequence: CDR1 ENHRY, CDR2 SYGVKD. V lost 0 bases and J lost 2; bases outside the gene matches: 11. This CDR3 spans 19 amino acids. The CDR3 nucleotides read TGTGCCATCAGTGAGTCTCTCCCGGGACAGGGAACGGGCAATCAGCCCCAGCATTTT. The encoded protein is CAISESLPGQGTGNQPQHF.

The chain employs TRBV6-2 or TRBV6-3 and TRBJ2-5, with 9 positions matching TRBD2. This CDR3 region has 16 residues. Germline V gives CDR1 MNHEY, CDR2 SVGEGT. V gave up 4 bases and J gave up 1 base; unmatched junction bases: 7. The chain's CDR3 is CASSSGTSLGQETQYF. Written as DNA, the CDR3 is TGTGCCAGCAGTTCCGGGACTAGCCTCGGCCAAGAGACCCAGTACTTC.